This is a list of T cell receptor beta chains from one sample in a study of a mutant IDH1 vaccine in newly diagnosed glioma. Method: immunoSEQ multiplex PCR; TCRdb's copy keeps in-frame clones and lacks some. The table has around 35,000 clones, around 83% seen once. No antigen has been identified for these receptors. The sequenced sample was PBMCs, obtained from a glioma patient whose treatment included an IDH1 peptide vaccine. These TCRs come from a man aged 30 to 39 with glioma. Both conserved end residues are part of each CDR3. D genes are given only for firm matches. Clone size appears in some rows only: once, few, many, or a class for an expanded clone.

d_call	clone_size	v_call	j_call	cdr3_aa	cdr3_nt
.	few	TRBV28	TRBJ1-5	CASREEDSRNQPQHF	TGTGCCAGTCGTGAGGAAGATAGCCGCAATCAGCCCCAGCATTTT
.	.	TRBV6-5	TRBJ2-7	CASSYSGGSSYEQYF	TGTGCCAGCAGTTACTCGGGCGGAAGCTCCTACGAGCAGTACTTC
.	.	TRBV10-3	TRBJ1-2	CAISESHSNYGYTF	TGTGCCATCAGTGAGTCGCACAGTAACTATGGCTACACCTTC
.	.	TRBV5-4	TRBJ2-3	CASSLGRTTDTQYF	TGTGCCAGCAGCTTGGGCCGGACCACAGATACGCAGTATTTT
TRBD1	.	TRBV7-9	TRBJ2-7	CASSYRDRRYEQYF	TGTGCCAGCAGCTACCGGGACAGGAGATACGAGCAGTACTTC
.	.	TRBV28	TRBJ2-3	CASSPYTDTQYF	TGTGCCAGCAGTCCGTACACAGATACGCAGTATTTT
TRBD1	few	TRBV7-6	TRBJ1-1	CASSPGQMNTEAFF	TGTGCCAGCAGCCCGGGACAGATGAACACTGAAGCTTTCTTT
TRBD1	.	TRBV19	TRBJ1-2	CASSRDRVSHGYTF	TGTGCCAGTAGTCGGGACAGGGTTTCCCATGGCTACACCTTC
TRBD1	once	TRBV5-4	TRBJ2-5	CASSRDDRDGETQYF	TGTGCCAGCAGCCGTGACGACAGGGACGGAGAGACCCAGTACTTC
.	.	TRBV29-1	TRBJ2-4	CSVLDRFQYF	TGCAGCGTTCTCGACAGGTTTCAGTACTTC
.	.	TRBV5-1	TRBJ1-1	CASSLGSLNTEAFF	TGCGCCAGCAGCTTGGGGTCCCTGAACACTGAAGCTTTCTTT
TRBD1	.	TRBV7-9	TRBJ2-7	CASSRPGQASYEQYF	TGTGCCAGCAGTCGACCGGGACAGGCATCCTACGAGCAGTACTTC
TRBD1	.	TRBV4-3	TRBJ2-7	CASSQGRQGDSYEQYF	TGCGCCAGCAGCCAAGGCCGACAGGGAGACTCCTACGAGCAGTACTTC
TRBD2	once	TRBV6-5	TRBJ2-7	CASSLAGRVYEQYF	TGTGCCAGCAGTCTAGCGGGACGGGTATACGAGCAGTACTTC
TRBD1	.	TRBV4-1	TRBJ2-1	CASSHAPRDRGHEQFF	TGCGCCAGCAGCCACGCACCCCGGGACAGGGGCCATGAGCAGTTCTTC
TRBD1	.	TRBV18	TRBJ2-7	CASSQRQGDEQYF	TGTGCCAGCTCACAACGACAGGGGGACGAGCAGTACTTC
.	.	TRBV6-6	TRBJ2-7	CASSSRGNPYEQYF	TGTGCCAGCAGCTCACGGGGGAACCCCTACGAGCAGTACTTC
.	.	TRBV2	TRBJ2-7	CASNAGDEQYF	TGTGCCAGCAACGCCGGGGACGAGCAGTACTTC
TRBD1	.	TRBV27	TRBJ1-5	CASSPQGVQPQHF	TGTGCCAGCAGTCCACAGGGGGTTCAGCCCCAGCATTTT
TRBD1	.	TRBV9	TRBJ2-1	CASSVGDRKYNEQFF	TGTGCCAGCAGCGTAGGGGACAGGAAATACAATGAGCAGTTCTTC
TRBD1	.	TRBV5-1	TRBJ2-7	CASSSGQGGAYEQYF	TGCGCCAGCAGTTCGGGACAGGGGGGGGCCTACGAGCAGTACTTC
TRBD1	.	TRBV30	TRBJ2-7	CAWSADRGQTYEQYF	TGTGCCTGGAGTGCCGACAGGGGGCAGACCTACGAGCAGTACTTC
TRBD1	.	TRBV9	TRBJ1-1	CASSVTDRGEAFF	TGTGCCAGCAGCGTAACTGACAGGGGTGAAGCTTTCTTT
.	few	TRBV2	TRBJ2-3	CASSEALLQVSTDTQYF	TGTGCCAGCAGTGAAGCGCTTCTTCAGGTTTCCACAGATACGCAGTATTTT
.	.	TRBV7-8	TRBJ2-4	CASSPRVIADKNIQYF	TGTGCCAGCAGCCCCAGGGTCATTGCGGACAAAAACATTCAGTACTTC
TRBD1	.	TRBV5-4	TRBJ2-7	CASSLGTGDPYEQYF	TGTGCCAGCAGCCTGGGGACAGGGGACCCCTACGAGCAGTACTTC
.	.	TRBV4-1	TRBJ1-5	CASSLGPGENQPQHF	TGCGCCAGCAGCCTGGGGCCGGGGGAAAATCAGCCCCAGCATTTT
.	.	TRBV4-3	TRBJ2-5	CASSQDFGEGIPNF	.
.	.	TRBV6-5	TRBJ1-4	CASSPEGGRGKLFF	TGTGCCAGCAGCCCGGAGGGGGGCCGCGGAAAACTGTTTTTT
.	.	TRBV29-1	TRBJ1-4	CSVSVGGRNEKLFF	TGCAGCGTCTCGGTCGGGGGGCGCAATGAAAAACTGTTTTTT